A selection of T cell receptor beta chains follows, all from one sample in a study of T cells after yellow fever vaccination. TCRdb independently ran MiXCR on the 5' RACE reads; one entry per CDR3 protein. The top ten hold roughly 18% of the sample, which has roughly 340,000 distinct CDR3 sequences, 8.7% seen once. The source material was PBMCs, sampled on the day of the first yellow fever vaccination. The receptors originated from a man younger than 35 who received the YFV17D yellow fever vaccine. The CDR3 runs from the conserved cysteine through the conserved F or W. The D gene is left open where the match is weak. Size is stated for part of the rows, as once, few or many counts, or as a class when the clone is expanded.

V gene,D gene,clone size,J gene,CDR3 protein,CDR3 DNA
TRBV4-3,TRBD2,-,TRBJ2-1,CASSQDPGLVANEQFF,TGCGCCAGCAGCCAAGACCCGGGACTAGTTGCAAATGAGCAGTTCTTC
TRBV28,-,few,TRBJ1-1,CASSPGGHVEAFF,TGTGCCAGCAGTCCCGGGGGACACGTCGAAGCTTTCTTT
TRBV6-5,-,-,TRBJ2-6,CASSYSYSGANVLTF,TGTGCCAGCAGTTACTCTTACTCTGGGGCCAACGTCCTGACTTTC
TRBV5-1,-,few,TRBJ2-3,CASSFFSGESTDTQYF,TGCGCCAGCAGCTTCTTTTCCGGGGAGAGTACAGATACGCAGTATTTT
TRBV3-1,-,few,TRBJ2-3,CASSHWARPDTQYF,TGTGCCAGCAGCCATTGGGCCCGGCCAGATACGCAGTATTTT
TRBV7-2,TRBD2,-,TRBJ2-1,CATGRRSGGYNEQFF,TGTGCCACCGGACGACGCAGCGGGGGCTACAATGAGCAGTTCTTC
TRBV7-2,-,many,TRBJ2-3,CASSFKGGETQYF,TGTGCCAGCAGCTTTAAGGGGGGCGAAACGCAGTATTTT
TRBV6-5,-,many,TRBJ1-3,CASSYSVEGNTIYF,TGTGCCAGCAGTTACTCGGTAGAGGGAAACACCATATATTTT
TRBV7-9,TRBD1,many,TRBJ1-2,CASSLGDRVGYTF,TGTGCCAGCAGCTTAGGGGACAGGGTCGGCTACACCTTC
TRBV12-3/TRBV12-4,-,few,TRBJ2-3,CASRYDGTQYF,TGTGCCAGCAGATACGATGGTACGCAGTATTTT
TRBV5-1,TRBD2,few,TRBJ2-5,CASSLNGGEETQYF,TGCGCCAGCAGCTTGAACGGGGGGGAAGAGACCCAGTACTTC
TRBV10-3,TRBD1,few,TRBJ2-1,CAIRTTGNYNEQFF,TGTGCCATCAGGACGACAGGGAACTACAATGAGCAGTTCTTC
TRBV14,-,few,TRBJ2-1,CASSPPPGHKQFF,TGTGCCAGCAGCCCTCCCCCGGGACACAAGCAGTTCTTC
TRBV21-1,-,few,TRBJ1-2,CASSKCQGSYTF,TGTGCCAGCAGCAAATGTCAGGGAAGCTACACCTTC
TRBV5-1,-,few,TRBJ2-7,CASRDTLSSYEQYF,TGCGCCAGCAGGGACACCTTGAGCTCCTACGAGCAGTACTTC
TRBV27,-,few,TRBJ1-2,CASSLSIAGAYGYTF,TGTGCCAGCAGTTTATCGATCGCAGGGGCCTATGGCTACACCTTC
TRBV18,TRBD1,-,TRBJ2-1,CASSPPGTVKGNEQFF,TGTGCCAGCTCACCACCAGGGACAGTCAAAGGCAATGAGCAGTTCTTC
TRBV28,-,few,TRBJ2-3,CASSLTPYTDTQYF,TGTGCCAGCAGCCTAACCCCATACACAGATACGCAGTATTTT
TRBV4-1,-,-,TRBJ2-2,CASSQGAKNTGELFF,TGCGCCAGCAGCCAGGGGGCTAAGAACACCGGGGAGCTGTTTTTT
TRBV6-6,-,-,TRBJ1-1,CASSYEGMTEAFF,TGTGCCAGCAGTTATGAAGGCATGACTGAAGCTTTCTTT